This T cell receptor beta chain stems from a study of sequential checkpoint blockade in melanoma. About the research overall: Maintenance nivolumab came after either treatment sequence.

Sequenced by immunoSEQ multiplex PCR; TCRdb stores in-frame clones only, minus some. The sample carries approximately 29,000 clones, approximately 86% recorded once. CDR1 and CDR2 from the germline V gene are LNHNV and YYDKDF (reference sequence). This CDR3 region has 17 residues. Treatment meaning: randomized to nivolumab then ipilimumab (arm A) or the reverse (arm B). Patients had received no earlier DNA-damaging chemotherapy. The chain is built from TRBV15 and TRBJ2-5, with 10 bases that match TRBD2. The assigned J gene may be wrong: the sequence end matches TRBJ2-7 better. This TCR was recovered from a human donor with melanoma. This material consisted of CD8+ T cells sorted from blood (inferred from file names), taken from a patient given nivolumab and ipilimumab in sequence. Written as DNA, the CDR3 is TGTGCCACCAGCAGTCCACCTGCGCTAGCGGGAGACTACGAGCAGTACTTC. This sequence encodes CATSSPPALAGDYEQYF.